One sample yielded the 12 T cell receptor beta chains listed below, sequenced in a study of patients and donors after allogeneic stem cell transplantation. TCRdb called the RT-PCR reads again in MiXCR, with one record for every CDR3 protein. The sample has about 24,000 distinct CDR3 sequences; 35% to 45% are singletons. The specimen was blood, either unsorted or a sorted T cell fraction (not recorded which). These receptors all stem from a human donor who was either an allogeneic HSCT recipient or a stem cell or donor lymphocyte infusion donor (not recorded which). It is not recorded whose cells these are; they may come from a transplant donor.

The V gene is TRBV7-9, the J gene TRBJ1-1; no firm D call. Between the trimmed V and J ends, which lost 1 base and 6 bases, there was a span of 15 bases. Germline-derived CDR1 and CDR2 are SEHNR and FQNEAQ (reference sequence). The CDR3 is 15 residues long. The CDR3, as DNA: TGTGCCAGCAGCTTAGTTCTAGGACCGAATGCTGAAGCTTTCTTT. Encoded protein: CASSLVLGPNAEAFF.

On this clonotype itself: In this CDR3 the conserved last residue, phenylalanine or tryptophan, is missing, so a read error is likely. The V call is TRBV10-3, the J call TRBJ1-6, with D hard to call. CDR1 ENHRY and CDR2 SYGVKD come from the germline V gene. The CDR3 has 16 residues. The ends were cut back, 6 bases at V and 0 bases at J, with 12 bases in the middle. CDR3 nucleotide sequence: TGTGCCATCAGACGGACGGAGAGCTCCTATAATTCACCCCTCCACTTG. It specifies CAIRRTESSYNSPLHL.

This chain uses TRBV4-1 with TRBJ2-7; TRBD1 is a possible D gene (6 bases). This CDR3 is 19 amino acids long. V was shortened by 0 bases and J by 7 bases, with 28 bases between the two germline ends. Germline V gene data show CDR1 as MGHRA and CDR2 as YSYEKL. The CDR3 region has the DNA TGCGCCAGCAGCCAAGATCACCCCTCTGGGACACCGGCTTCATGGGAGCAGTACTTC. Translation: CASSQDHPSGTPASWEQYF.

V is TRBV3-1 and J is TRBJ1-6; TRBD1 matches 7 bases. The germline gives CDR1 LGHDT, CDR2 YNNKEL (reference sequence). V shed 2 bases, J shed 10 bases, and the junction held 2 bases outside the gene matches. The CDR3 is made up of 13 amino acids. The CDR3 DNA sequence: TGTGCCAGCAGCCAAAACAGGGGATCACCCCTCCACTTT. It translates to CASSQNRGSPLHF. The full variable domain, in which reference TRBV3-1 and TRBJ1-6 provide the parts outside the CDR3, is DTAVSQTPKYLVTQMGNDKSIKCEQNLGHDTMYWYKQDSKKFLKIMFSYNNKELIINETVPNRFSPKSPDKAHLNLHINSLELGDSAVYFCASSQNRGSPLHFGNGTRLTVT.

This chain joins TRBV12-5 and TRBJ2-4, with D possibly matching TRBD1 (5 bases). The CDR3 length is 12 residues. CDR1 is LGHNT, CDR2 FRNRAP, per germline. V lost 7 bases and J 5 bases, leaving 9 bases between the germline ends. This CDR3 is CASEATENIQYF. The CDR3 DNA reads as TGTGCTAGTGAAGCGACAGAAAACATTCAGTACTTC.

This CDR3 is CASSFSGSNQPQHF. The CDR3 nucleotides are TGTGCCAGCAGTTTTTCGGGTAGCAATCAGCCCCAGCATTTT. The chain employs TRBV12-3 or TRBV12-4 and TRBJ1-5; D is ambiguous. V was clipped by 3 bases and J by 0 bases, with 6 bases between them. The CDR3 totals 14 residues.

This clonotype was recorded a few times. The J gene is TRBJ1-5, the V gene TRBV6-2 or TRBV6-3, with TRBD1 identical over 8 bases. The CDR3 loop spans 17 amino acids. Looked up from germline, CDR1 is MNHEY and CDR2 is SVGEGT. The V and J ends lost 5 bases and 0 bases, in that order; junction bases with no gene match: 9. The CDR3 reads CASSTQGALNSNQPQHF. The DNA of the CDR3 is TGTGCCAGCAGTACGCAGGGGGCTCTGAATAGCAATCAGCCCCAGCATTTT.

The chain carries TRBV6-2 or TRBV6-3 and TRBJ2-1, with D unclear. Looked up from germline, CDR1 is MNHEY and CDR2 is SVGEGT. V gave up 6 bases and J gave up 13 bases, with 13 bases separating them. The CDR3 loop spans 11 amino acids. CDR3 amino acids: CASRLGPSQFF. For the CDR3, the DNA is TGTGCCAGCAGATTGGGTCCGTCCCAGTTCTTC.

The chain is built from TRBV18 and TRBJ2-7; unclear D gene. The V end was cut by 3 bases, the J end by 2 bases, with 5 bases between. CDR3 length: 12 residues. The germline CDR1 and CDR2 sequences are KGHSH and LQKENI. The CDR3 region is CASSPLPYEQYF. The CDR3 bases are TGTGCCAGCTCACCTCTGCCCTACGAGCAGTACTTC.

The gene calls are TRBV5-1 and TRBJ2-7, with 7 nucleotides matching TRBD1. Germline V CDR1 and CDR2: SGHRS, YFSETQ. V was clipped by 1 base and J by 2 bases; unmatched bases: 3. There are 14 residues in the CDR3. The CDR3 DNA follows: TGCGCCAGCAGCTTGACTACAGGGGCCTACGAGCAGTACTTC. It codes for CASSLTTGAYEQYF.

The V gene is TRBV5-6, the J gene TRBJ1-5, with TRBD1 matching over 10 bases. Trimming cost V 4 bases and J 5 bases; bases outside gene matches: 3. The CDR3 loop spans 14 amino acids. Per the germline V gene, CDR1 is SGHDT and CDR2 is YYEEEE. DNA of the CDR3: TGTGCCAGCAGCCCCGGGACAGGGGATCAGCCCCAGCATTTT. Protein: CASSPGTGDQPQHF.

This clonotype was found a few times. The chain recombines TRBV20-1 with TRBJ1-2, with D possibly matching TRBD1 (5 bases). V was clipped by 0 bases and J by 5 bases, with 10 bases between them. CDR1 is DFQATT and CDR2 is SNEGSKA in the germline V gene (reference sequence). The CDR3 extends over 13 amino acids. CDR3: CSARDPGGYGYTF. CDR3 nucleotide sequence: TGCAGTGCTAGAGATCCGGGGGGGTATGGCTACACCTTC.